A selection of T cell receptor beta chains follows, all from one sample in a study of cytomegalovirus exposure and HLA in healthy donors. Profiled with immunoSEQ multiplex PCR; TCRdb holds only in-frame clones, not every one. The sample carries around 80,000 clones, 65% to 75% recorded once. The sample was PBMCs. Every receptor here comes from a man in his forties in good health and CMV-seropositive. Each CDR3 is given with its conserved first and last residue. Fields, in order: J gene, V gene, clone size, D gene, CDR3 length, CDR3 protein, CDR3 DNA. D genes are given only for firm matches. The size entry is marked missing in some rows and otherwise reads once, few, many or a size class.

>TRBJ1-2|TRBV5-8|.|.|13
CASSLYGYYGYTF
TGTGCCAGCAGCTTGTACGGGTACTATGGCTACACCTTC
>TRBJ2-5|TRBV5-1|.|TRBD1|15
CASSTGQGAQETQYF
TGCGCCAGCAGCACCGGACAGGGGGCGCAAGAGACCCAGTACTTC
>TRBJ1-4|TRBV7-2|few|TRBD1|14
CASSPGQGGEKLFF
TGTGCCAGCAGCCCTGGACAGGGCGGTGAAAAACTGTTTTTT
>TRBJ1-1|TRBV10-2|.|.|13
CATGKGGSTEAFF
TGCGCCACCGGAAAGGGAGGGAGCACTGAAGCTTTCTTT
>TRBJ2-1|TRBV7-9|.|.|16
CASSTFDIISYNEQFF
TGTGCCAGCAGCACCTTCGACATCATCTCCTACAATGAGCAGTTCTTC
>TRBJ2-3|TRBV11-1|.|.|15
CASSLLATSTDTQYF
TGTGCCAGCAGCTTACTAGCAACTAGCACAGATACGCAGTATTTT
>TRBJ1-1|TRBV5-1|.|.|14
CASRPVGQGAPPAF
.
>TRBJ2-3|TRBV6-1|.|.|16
CASSESQGPVPDTQYF
TGTGCCAGCAGTGAGTCTCAGGGGCCGGTGCCAGATACGCAGTATTTT
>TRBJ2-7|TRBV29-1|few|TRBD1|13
CSVEERGLGEQYF
TGCAGCGTTGAAGAAAGGGGGCTGGGGGAGCAGTACTTC
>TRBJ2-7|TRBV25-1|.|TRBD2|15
CASSDPGTSLYEQYF
TGTGCCAGCAGTGACCCCGGGACTAGCTTATACGAGCAGTACTTC
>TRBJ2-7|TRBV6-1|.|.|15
CASSNGQPFSYEQYF
TGTGCCAGCAGTAATGGACAGCCCTTTTCCTACGAGCAGTACTTC
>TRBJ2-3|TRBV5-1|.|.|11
CASSLADTQYF
TGCGCCAGCAGCTTGGCTGATACGCAGTATTTT
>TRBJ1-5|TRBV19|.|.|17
CASSIFPTPYSNQPQHF
TGTGCCAGTAGTATATTTCCAACACCTTATAGCAATCAGCCCCAGCATTTT
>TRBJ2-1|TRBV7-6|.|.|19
CASSLVGARRGLPYNEQFF
TGTGCCAGCAGCTTAGTCGGGGCTAGGCGGGGGCTCCCCTACAATGAGCAGTTCTTC
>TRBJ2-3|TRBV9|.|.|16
CASSGTEAASTDTQYF
TGTGCCAGCAGCGGTACTGAAGCGGCTAGCACAGATACGCAGTATTTT
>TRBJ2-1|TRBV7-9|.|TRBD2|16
CASTRGGLADNNEQFF
TGTGCCAGCACCCGAGGGGGACTAGCGGACAACAATGAGCAGTTCTTC
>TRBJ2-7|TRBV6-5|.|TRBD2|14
CASSPSGGSYEQYF
TGTGCCAGCAGTCCCTCGGGAGGGTCCTACGAGCAGTACTTC
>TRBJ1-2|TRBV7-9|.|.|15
CASSPPQGLKLDYTF
TGTGCCAGCAGCCCCCCCCAGGGTTTAAAATTGGACTACACCTTC
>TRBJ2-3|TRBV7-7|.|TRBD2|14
CASSQGTSADTQYF
TGTGCCAGCAGCCAGGGGACTAGCGCGGATACGCAGTATTTT
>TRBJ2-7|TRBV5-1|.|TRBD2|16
CASNTFGGGRSYEQYF
TGCGCCAGCAATACCTTTGGGGGCGGGAGGTCCTACGAGCAGTACTTC
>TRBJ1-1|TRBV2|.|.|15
CASNQADSYHTEAFF
TGTGCCAGTAACCAAGCGGACAGTTATCACACTGAAGCTTTCTTT
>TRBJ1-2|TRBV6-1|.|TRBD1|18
CASSEAVRGQYYFRGYTF
TGTGCCAGCAGTGAAGCGGTTAGGGGACAGTACTATTTTAGGGGCTACACCTTC
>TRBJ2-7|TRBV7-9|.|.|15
CASSLVEDRHYEQYF
TGTGCCAGCAGCTTAGTAGAAGACAGGCACTACGAGCAGTACTTC
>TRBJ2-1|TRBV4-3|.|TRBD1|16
CASSQDGQGPYNEQFF
TGCGCCAGCAGCCAGGACGGACAGGGTCCCTACAATGAGCAGTTCTTC
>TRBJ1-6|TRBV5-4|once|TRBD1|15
CASSLGQGENSPLHF
TGTGCCAGCAGCTTGGGACAGGGGGAAAATTCACCCCTCCACTTT
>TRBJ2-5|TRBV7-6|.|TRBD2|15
CASSLGSSGIQTQYF
TGTGCCAGCAGCTTAGGGTCTAGCGGGATACAGACCCAGTACTTC
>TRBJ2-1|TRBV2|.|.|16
CASEGGEASSYNEQFF
TGTGCCAGCGAGGGGGGGGAGGCGAGCTCCTACAATGAGCAGTTCTTC
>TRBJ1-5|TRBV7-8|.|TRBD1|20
CASSFSPGQGTIYSNQPQHF
TGTGCCAGCAGCTTCTCGCCGGGACAGGGGACGATCTATAGCAATCAGCCCCAGCATTTT
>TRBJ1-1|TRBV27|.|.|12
CASSPDLTEAFF
TGTGCCAGCAGCCCTGATCTAACTGAAGCTTTCTTT
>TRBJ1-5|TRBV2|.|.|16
CASSGFYRESNQPQHF
TGTGCCAGCAGTGGTTTCTACAGGGAAAGCAATCAGCCCCAGCATTTT
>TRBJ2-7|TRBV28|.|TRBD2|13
CSTQREVSYEQYF
TGTTCTACCCAGCGGGAGGTCTCCTACGAGCAGTACTTC
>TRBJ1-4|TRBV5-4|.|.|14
CASSLDRRNEKLFF
TGTGCCAGCAGCTTGGATCGGAGAAATGAAAAACTGTTTTTT
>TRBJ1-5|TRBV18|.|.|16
CASSARLRAGNQPQHF
TGTGCCAGCTCAGCTCGACTGCGGGCGGGCAATCAGCCCCAGCATTTT
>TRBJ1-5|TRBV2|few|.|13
CASSRDGNQPQHF
TGTGCCAGTTCCAGGGATGGGAATCAGCCCCAGCATTTT
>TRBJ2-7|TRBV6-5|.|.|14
CASSLLTGAYEQYF
TGTGCCAGCAGTCTCCTGACAGGCGCCTACGAGCAGTACTTC
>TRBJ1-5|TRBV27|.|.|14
CASSSGHHNQPQHF
TGTGCCAGCAGTTCCGGACACCATAATCAGCCCCAGCATTTT